The rows below give T cell receptor beta chains drawn from one sample of a study of T cell responses to AZD1222 COVID-19 vaccine. This table comes from immunoSEQ multiplex PCR, and its TCRdb copy is limited to in-frame clones, with some not included. The table includes some 160,000 clones, around nine tenths detected once. Sequencing used peripheral blood, obtained on day 0 of AZD1222 vaccination. These receptors all come from an adult in good health. Each CDR3 is given with its conserved first and last residue. The order of the fields is V gene, CDR3 protein.

V: TRBV6-1; CDR3: CASSEDRGRGNTIYF
V: TRBV4-3; CDR3: CASSQLLGQSYEQYF
V: TRBV3-1/TRBV3-2; CDR3: CASSHNRGLYEQYF
V: TRBV9; CDR3: CASEPGHAISGNTIYF
V: TRBV11-3; CDR3: CASSSARSPYEQYF
V: TRBV6-2/TRBV6-3; CDR3: CASSEAGGYYEQYF
V: TRBV27; CDR3: CASSPGHEPQHF
V: TRBV5-6; CDR3: CASSLVGGRDTEAFF
V: TRBV19; CDR3: CASSDWTGSYEQYF
V: TRBV2; CDR3: CASSMNGDTEAFF
V: TRBV10-3; CDR3: CAISEVKGTEAFF
V: TRBV7-3; CDR3: CASSLSREEGLNTEAFF
V: TRBV28; CDR3: CASTLGRGIGTDTQYF
V: TRBV5-8; CDR3: CASSLGVFNGYTF
V: TRBV30; CDR3: CAWSAFKGPGQGSYEQYF
V: TRBV7-2; CDR3: CASSSGQGSYNEQFF
V: TRBV5-8; CDR3: CARPGGQVSDKSNTEAFF
V: TRBV5-1; CDR3: CASSLVAGGDTEAFF
V: TRBV7-9; CDR3: CASSLIRTENTEAFF
V: TRBV4-2; CDR3: CASSQEEAGAYEQYF
V: TRBV19; CDR3: CASSIGFLLEAFF
V: TRBV5-1; CDR3: CASSLEAGGIYEQYF
V: TRBV5-6; CDR3: CASSRGQGTGNTIYF
V: TRBV6-5; CDR3: CASRTPTNNYGYTF
V: TRBV28; CDR3: CASTDTGTSGIAEQYF
V: TRBV6-1; CDR3: CASSDSSTQYNSPLHF